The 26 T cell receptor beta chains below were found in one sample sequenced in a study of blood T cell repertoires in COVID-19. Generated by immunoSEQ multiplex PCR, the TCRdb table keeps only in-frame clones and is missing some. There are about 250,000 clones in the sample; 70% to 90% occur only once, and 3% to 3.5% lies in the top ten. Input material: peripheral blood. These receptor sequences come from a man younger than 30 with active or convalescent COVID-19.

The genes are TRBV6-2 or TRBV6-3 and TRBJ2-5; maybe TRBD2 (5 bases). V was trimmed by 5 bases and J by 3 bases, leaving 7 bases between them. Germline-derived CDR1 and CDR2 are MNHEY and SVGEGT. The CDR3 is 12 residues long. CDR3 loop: CASSATKETQYF. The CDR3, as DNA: TGTGCCAGCAGTGCGACTAAAGAGACCCAGTACTTC.

This chain's CDR3 is CASSPHRTSGSPTGELFF. In nucleotides, the CDR3 is TGTGCCAGCAGTCCCCACCGGACTAGCGGGAGCCCCACCGGGGAGCTGTTTTTT. The chain uses TRBV27 and TRBJ2-2, with TRBD2 matching over 13 bases. Looked up from germline, CDR1 is MNHEY and CDR2 is SMNVEV (reference sequence). CDR3 length equals 18 residues. The ends lost 5 bases at V and 4 bases at J; junction bases unmatched: 10.

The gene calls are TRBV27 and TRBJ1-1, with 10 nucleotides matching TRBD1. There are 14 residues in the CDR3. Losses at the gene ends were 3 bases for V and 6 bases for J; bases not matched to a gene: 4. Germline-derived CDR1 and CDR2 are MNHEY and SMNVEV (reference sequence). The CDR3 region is CASSLDRGWSEAFF. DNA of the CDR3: TGTGCCAGCAGTTTGGACAGGGGGTGGTCTGAAGCTTTCTTT.

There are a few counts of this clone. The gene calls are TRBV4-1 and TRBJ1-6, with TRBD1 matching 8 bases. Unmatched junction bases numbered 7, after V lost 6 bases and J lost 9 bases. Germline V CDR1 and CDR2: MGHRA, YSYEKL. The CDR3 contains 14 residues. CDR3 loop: CASRTGQGTSPLHF. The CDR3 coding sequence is TGCGCCAGCAGAACAGGACAGGGTACTTCACCCCTCCACTTT.

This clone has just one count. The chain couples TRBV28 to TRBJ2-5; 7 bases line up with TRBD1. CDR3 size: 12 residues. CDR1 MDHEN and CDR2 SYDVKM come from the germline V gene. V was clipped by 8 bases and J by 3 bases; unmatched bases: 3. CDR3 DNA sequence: TGTGCCAGCGGGACAGCTAAAGAGACCCAGTACTTC. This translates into CASGTAKETQYF.

CDR3 protein: CAIRNWDRGDSGNTIYF. CDR3 coding DNA: TGTGCCATCAGGAATTGGGACAGGGGTGACTCTGGAAACACCATATATTTT. V and J are TRBV10-3 and TRBJ1-3; 10 bases are a match to TRBD1. The germline V gene encodes CDR1 ENHRY and CDR2 SYGVKD. The CDR3 is 17 residues long. The V gene end was trimmed by 6 bases and the J gene end by 0 bases; junction bases not matched to a gene: 8.

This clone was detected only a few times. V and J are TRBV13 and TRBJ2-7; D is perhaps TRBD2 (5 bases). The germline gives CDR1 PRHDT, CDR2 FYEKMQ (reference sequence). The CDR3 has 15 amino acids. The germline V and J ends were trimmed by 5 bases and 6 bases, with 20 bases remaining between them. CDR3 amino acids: CASSTRARVFGEQYF. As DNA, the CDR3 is TGTGCCAGCAGCACCCGTGCGCGGGTTTTTGGCGAGCAGTACTTC. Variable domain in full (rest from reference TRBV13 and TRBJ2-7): AAGVIQSPRHLIKEKRETATLKCYPIPRHDTVYWYQQGPGQDPQFLISFYEKMQSDKGSIPDRFSAQQFSDYHSELNMSSLELGDSALYFCASSTRARVFGEQYFGPGTRLTVT.

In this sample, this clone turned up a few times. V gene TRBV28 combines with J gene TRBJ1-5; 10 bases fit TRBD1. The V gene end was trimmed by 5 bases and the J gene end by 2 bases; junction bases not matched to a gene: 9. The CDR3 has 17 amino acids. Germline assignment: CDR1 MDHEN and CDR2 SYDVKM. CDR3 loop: CASSNPGQGRGNQPQHF. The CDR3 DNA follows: TGTGCCAGCAGTAACCCGGGACAGGGGAGAGGCAATCAGCCCCAGCATTTT.

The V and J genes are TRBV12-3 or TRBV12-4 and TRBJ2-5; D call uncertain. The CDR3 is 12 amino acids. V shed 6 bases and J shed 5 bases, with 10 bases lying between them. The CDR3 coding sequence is TGTGCCAGCAGCCCCCAGACTGAGACCCAGTACTTC. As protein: CASSPQTETQYF.

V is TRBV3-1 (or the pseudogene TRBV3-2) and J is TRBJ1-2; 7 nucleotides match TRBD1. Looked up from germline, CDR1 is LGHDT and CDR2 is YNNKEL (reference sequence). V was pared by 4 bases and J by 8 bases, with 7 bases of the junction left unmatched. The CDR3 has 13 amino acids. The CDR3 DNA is TGTGCCAGCAGCCCGGACAGGCTTCGGGGCTACACCTTC. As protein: CASSPDRLRGYTF.

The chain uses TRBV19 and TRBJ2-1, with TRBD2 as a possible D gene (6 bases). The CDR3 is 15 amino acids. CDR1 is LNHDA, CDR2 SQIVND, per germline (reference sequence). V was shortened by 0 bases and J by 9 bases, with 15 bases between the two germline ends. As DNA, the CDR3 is TGTGCCAGTAGTATAGATCTAACGGGAGCCGGTGAGCAGTTCTTC. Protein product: CASSIDLTGAGEQFF.

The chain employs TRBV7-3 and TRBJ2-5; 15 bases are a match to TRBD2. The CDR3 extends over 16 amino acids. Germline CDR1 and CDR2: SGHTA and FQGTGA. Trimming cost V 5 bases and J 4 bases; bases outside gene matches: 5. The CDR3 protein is CASSRTSGGALETQYF. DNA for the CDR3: TGTGCCAGCAGCAGGACTAGCGGGGGGGCCCTAGAGACCCAGTACTTC.

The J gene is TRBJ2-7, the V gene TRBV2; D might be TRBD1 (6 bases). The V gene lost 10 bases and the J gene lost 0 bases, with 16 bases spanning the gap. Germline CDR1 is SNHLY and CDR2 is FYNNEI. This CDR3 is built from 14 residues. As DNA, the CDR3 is TGTGCCACAGAACAGGGTACGAGCTCCTACGAGCAGTACTTC. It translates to CATEQGTSSYEQYF.

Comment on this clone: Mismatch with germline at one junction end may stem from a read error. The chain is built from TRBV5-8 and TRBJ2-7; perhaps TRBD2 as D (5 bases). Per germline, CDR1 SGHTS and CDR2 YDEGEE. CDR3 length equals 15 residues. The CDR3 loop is CASSSGWGSSYGQYF. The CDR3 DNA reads TGTGCCAGCAGCTCGGGATGGGGTAGCTCCTACGGGCAGTACTTC.

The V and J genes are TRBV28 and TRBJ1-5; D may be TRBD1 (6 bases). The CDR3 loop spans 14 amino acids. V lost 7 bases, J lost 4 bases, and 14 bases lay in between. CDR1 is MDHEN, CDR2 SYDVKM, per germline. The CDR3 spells CASIPHQGNQPQHF. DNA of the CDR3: TGTGCCAGCATCCCCCACCAGGGGAATCAGCCCCAGCATTTT. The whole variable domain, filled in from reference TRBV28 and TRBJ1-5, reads DVKVTQSSRYLVKRTGEKVFLECVQDMDHENMFWYRQDPGLGLRLIYFSYDVKMKEKGDIPEGYSVSREKKERFSLILESASTNQTSMYLCASIPHQGNQPQHFGDGTRLSIL.

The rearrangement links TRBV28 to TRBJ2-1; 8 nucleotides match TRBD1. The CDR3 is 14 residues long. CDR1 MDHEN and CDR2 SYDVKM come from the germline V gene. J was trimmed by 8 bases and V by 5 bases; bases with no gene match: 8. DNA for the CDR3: TGTGCCAGCAGTCCGGGACAGGTTTTGGATGAGCAGTTCTTC. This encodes CASSPGQVLDEQFF.

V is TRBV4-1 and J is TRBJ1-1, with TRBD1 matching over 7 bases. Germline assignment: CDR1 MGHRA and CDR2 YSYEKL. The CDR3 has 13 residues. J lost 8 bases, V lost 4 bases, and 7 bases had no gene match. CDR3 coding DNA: TGCGCCAGCAGCCCCAAGGGGACAGAAGAAGCTTTCTTT. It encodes CASSPKGTEEAFF.

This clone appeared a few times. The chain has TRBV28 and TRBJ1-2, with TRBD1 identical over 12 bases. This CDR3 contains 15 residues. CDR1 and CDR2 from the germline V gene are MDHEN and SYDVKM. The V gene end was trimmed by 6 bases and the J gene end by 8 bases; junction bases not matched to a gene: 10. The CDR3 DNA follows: TGTGCCAGCAGAACCGGGACAGGGGGCTCGGGAGGCTACACCTTC. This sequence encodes CASRTGTGGSGGYTF.

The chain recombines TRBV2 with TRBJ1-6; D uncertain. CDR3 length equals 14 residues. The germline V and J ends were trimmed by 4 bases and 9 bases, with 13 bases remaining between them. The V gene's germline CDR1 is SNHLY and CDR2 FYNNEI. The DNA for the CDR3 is TGTGCCAGCAGTGGCGGGGTTCAAGGTTCACCCCTCCACTTT. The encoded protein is CASSGGVQGSPLHF.

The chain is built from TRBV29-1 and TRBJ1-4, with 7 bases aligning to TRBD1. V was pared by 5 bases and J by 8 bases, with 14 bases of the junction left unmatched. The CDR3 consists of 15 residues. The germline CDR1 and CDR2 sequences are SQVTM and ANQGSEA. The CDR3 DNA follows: TGCAGCGTTACCCGACAGGGACTTATGGGAGAAAAACTGTTTTTT. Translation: CSVTRQGLMGEKLFF.

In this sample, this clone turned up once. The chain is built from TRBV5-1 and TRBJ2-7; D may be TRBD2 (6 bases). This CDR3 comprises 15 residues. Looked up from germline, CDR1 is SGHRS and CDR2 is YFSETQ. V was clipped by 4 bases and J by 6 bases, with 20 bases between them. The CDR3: CASSPGDDSRSEQYF. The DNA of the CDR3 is TGCGCCAGCAGCCCGGGGGACGATTCCCGCTCCGAGCAGTACTTC.

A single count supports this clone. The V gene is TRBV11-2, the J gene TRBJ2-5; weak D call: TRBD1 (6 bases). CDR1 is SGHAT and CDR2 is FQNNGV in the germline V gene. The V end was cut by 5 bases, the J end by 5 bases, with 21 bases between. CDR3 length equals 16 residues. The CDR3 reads CASSLRRRQDWETQYF. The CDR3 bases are TGTGCCAGCAGCCTCCGACGAAGACAGGATTGGGAGACCCAGTACTTC.

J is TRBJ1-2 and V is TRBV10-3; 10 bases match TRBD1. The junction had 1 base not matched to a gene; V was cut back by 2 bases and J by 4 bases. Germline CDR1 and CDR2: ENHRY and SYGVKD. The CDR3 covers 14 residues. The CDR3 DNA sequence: TGTGCCATCAGTGAGGACAGGGGGCTCTATGGCTACACCTTC. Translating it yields CAISEDRGLYGYTF.

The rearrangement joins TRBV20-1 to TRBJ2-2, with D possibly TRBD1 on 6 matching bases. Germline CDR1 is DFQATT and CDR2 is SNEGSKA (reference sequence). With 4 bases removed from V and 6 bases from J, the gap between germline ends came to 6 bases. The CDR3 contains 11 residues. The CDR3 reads CSAKGAGELFF. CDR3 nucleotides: TGCAGTGCTAAGGGGGCCGGGGAGCTGTTTTTT.

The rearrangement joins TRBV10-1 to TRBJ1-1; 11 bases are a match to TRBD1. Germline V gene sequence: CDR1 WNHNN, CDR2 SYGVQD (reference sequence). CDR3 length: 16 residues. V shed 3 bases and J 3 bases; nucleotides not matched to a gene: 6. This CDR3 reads CASSEPGQGEDTEAFF. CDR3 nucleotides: TGCGCCAGCAGTGAACCGGGACAGGGGGAAGACACTGAAGCTTTCTTT.

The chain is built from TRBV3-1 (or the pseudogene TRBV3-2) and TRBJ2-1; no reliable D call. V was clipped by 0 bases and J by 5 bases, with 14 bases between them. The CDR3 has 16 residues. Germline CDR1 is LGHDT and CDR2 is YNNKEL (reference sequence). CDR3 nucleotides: TGTGCCAGCAGCCAAGATATCCCCCTTTGGCACAATGAGCAGTTCTTC. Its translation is CASSQDIPLWHNEQFF.